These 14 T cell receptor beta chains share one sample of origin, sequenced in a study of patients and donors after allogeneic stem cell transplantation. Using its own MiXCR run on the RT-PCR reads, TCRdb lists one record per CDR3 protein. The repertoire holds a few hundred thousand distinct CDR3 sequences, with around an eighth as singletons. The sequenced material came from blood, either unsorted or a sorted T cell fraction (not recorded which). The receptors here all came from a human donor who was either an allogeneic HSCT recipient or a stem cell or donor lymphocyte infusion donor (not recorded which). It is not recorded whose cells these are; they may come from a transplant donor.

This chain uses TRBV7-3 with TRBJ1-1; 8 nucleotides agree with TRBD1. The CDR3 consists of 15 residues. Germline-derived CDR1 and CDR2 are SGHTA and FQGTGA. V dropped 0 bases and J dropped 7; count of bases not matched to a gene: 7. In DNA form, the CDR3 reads TGTGCCAGCAGCTTAACCAGCGGACAGGGAGGTGAAGCTTTCTTT. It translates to CASSLTSGQGGEAFF.

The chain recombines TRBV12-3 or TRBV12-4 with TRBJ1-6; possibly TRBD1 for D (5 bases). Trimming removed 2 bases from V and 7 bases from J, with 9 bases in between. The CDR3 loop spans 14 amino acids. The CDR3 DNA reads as TGTGCCAGCAGTTTAAGTACAGGCAATTCACCCCTCCACTTT. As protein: CASSLSTGNSPLHF.

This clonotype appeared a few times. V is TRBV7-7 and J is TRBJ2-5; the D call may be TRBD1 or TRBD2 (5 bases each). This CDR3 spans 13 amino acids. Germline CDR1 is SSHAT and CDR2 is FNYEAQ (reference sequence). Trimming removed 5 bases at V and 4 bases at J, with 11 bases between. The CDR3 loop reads CASSRDVLETQYF. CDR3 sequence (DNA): TGTGCCAGCAGCAGGGACGTCTTAGAGACCCAGTACTTC.

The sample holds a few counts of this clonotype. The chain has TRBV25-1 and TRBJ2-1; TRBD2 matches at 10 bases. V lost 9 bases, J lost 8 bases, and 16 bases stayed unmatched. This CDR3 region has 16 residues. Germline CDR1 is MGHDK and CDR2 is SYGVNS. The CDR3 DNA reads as TGTGCCAGTCCACCCAGCGGGAGGGCCTGCGTGTATGAGCAGTTCTTC. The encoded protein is CASPPSGRACVYEQFF.

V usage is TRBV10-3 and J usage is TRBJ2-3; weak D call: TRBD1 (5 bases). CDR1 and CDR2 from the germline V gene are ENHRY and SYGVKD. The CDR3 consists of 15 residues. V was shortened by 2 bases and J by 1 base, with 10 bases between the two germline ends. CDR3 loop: CAISERGKGTDTQYF. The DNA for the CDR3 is TGTGCCATCAGTGAGAGGGGTAAAGGCACAGATACGCAGTATTTT.

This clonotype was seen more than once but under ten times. The DNA of the CDR3 is TGTGCCAGCAGTTTTAGGCGAGAGACCCAGTACTTC. Amino acids: CASSFRRETQYF. V and J are TRBV12-3 or TRBV12-4 and TRBJ2-5; D ambiguous. The V end was cut by 3 bases, the J end by 4 bases, with 6 bases between. The CDR3 runs to 12 residues.

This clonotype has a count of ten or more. In nucleotides, the CDR3 is TGTGCCAGCAGCTTGAACAGGGATCAGCCCCAGCATTTT. It is translated as CASSLNRDQPQHF. The chain couples TRBV7-2 to TRBJ1-5; D is perhaps TRBD1 (6 bases). Per germline, CDR1 SGHTA and CDR2 FQGNSA. The CDR3 is 13 residues long. The V gene lost 3 bases and the J gene lost 5 bases, with 8 bases spanning the gap. Complete variable domain (other parts from reference TRBV7-2 and TRBJ1-5): GAGVSQSPSNKVTEKGKDVELRCDPISGHTALYWYRQSLGQGLEFLIYFQGNSAPDKSGLPSDRFSAERTGGSVSTLTIQRTQQEDSAVYLCASSLNRDQPQHFGDGTRLSIL.

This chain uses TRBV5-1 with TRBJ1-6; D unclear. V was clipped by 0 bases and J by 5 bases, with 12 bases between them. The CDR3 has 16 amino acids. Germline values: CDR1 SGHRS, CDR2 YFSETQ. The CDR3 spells CASSLGHRPNNSPLHF. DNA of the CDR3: TGCGCCAGCAGCTTGGGACACCGACCGAATAATTCACCCCTCCACTTT.

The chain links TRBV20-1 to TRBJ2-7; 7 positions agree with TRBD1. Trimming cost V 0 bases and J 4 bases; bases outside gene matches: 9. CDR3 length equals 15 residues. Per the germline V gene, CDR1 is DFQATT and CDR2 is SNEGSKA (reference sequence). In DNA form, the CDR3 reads TGCAGTGCTAGAGAAGGGGGCCCCAACTCTTACGAGCAGTACTTC. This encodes CSAREGGPNSYEQYF.

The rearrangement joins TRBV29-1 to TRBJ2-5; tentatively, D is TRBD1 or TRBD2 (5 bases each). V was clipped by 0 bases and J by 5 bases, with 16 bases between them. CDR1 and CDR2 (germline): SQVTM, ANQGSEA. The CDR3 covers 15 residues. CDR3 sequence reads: CSVEDPGLGTETQYF. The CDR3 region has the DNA TGCAGCGTTGAAGATCCCGGCCTAGGGACCGAGACCCAGTACTTC.

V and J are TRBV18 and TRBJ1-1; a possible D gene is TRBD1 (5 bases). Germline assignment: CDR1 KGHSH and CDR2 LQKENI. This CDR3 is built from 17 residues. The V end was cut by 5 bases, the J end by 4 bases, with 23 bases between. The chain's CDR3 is CASSEKAGGMIGTEAFF. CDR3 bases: TGTGCCAGCTCAGAAAAGGCGGGGGGAATGATAGGCACTGAAGCTTTCTTT.

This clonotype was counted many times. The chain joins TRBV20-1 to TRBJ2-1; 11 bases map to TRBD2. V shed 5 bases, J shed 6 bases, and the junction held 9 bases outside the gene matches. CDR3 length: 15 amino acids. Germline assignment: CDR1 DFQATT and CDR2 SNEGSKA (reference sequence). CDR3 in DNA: TGCAGTGCTCATCCCCTAGCGGGGGGCGTCAATGAGCAGTTCTTC. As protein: CSAHPLAGGVNEQFF.

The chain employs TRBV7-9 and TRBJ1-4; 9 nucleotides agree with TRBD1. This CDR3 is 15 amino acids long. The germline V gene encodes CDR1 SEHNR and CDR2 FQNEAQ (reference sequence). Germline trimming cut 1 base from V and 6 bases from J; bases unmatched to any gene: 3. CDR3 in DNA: TGTGCCAGCAGCTTAGTAGGGGACAGGGATGAAAAACTGTTTTTT. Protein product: CASSLVGDRDEKLFF.

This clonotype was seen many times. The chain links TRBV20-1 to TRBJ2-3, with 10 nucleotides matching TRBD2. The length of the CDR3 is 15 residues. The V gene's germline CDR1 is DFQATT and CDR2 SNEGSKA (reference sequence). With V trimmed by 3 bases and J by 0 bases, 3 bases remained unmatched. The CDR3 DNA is TGCAGTGCTAGTGAACTAGCGGGGAGCACAGATACGCAGTATTTT. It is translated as CSASELAGSTDTQYF.